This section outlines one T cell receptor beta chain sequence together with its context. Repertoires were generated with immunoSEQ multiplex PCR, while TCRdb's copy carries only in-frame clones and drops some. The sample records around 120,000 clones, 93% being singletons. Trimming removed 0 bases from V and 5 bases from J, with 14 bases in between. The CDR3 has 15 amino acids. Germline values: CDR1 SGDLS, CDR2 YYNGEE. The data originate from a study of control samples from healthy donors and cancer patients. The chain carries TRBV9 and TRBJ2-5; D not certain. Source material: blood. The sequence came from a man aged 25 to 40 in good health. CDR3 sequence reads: CASSVGNQFRETQYF. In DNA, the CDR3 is TGTGCCAGCAGCGTAGGTAACCAGTTTCGGGAGACCCAGTACTTC.